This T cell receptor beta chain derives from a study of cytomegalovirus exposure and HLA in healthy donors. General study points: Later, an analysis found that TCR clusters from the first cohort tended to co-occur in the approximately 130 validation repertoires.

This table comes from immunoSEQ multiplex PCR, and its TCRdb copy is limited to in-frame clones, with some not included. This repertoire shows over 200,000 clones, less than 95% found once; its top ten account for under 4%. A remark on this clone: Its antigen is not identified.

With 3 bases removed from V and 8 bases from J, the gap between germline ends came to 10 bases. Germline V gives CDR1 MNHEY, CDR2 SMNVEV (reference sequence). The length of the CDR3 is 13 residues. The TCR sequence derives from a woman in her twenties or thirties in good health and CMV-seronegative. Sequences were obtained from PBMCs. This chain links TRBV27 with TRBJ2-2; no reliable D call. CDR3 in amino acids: CASSFSSWGELFF. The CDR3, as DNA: TGTGCCAGCAGTTTTTCTTCATGGGGGGAGCTGTTTTTT.